This T cell receptor (beta chain) is from a study of identical twins. There are a few counts of this clonotype. TCRdb analysed the 5' RACE reads with MiXCR anew, one entry per CDR3 protein. The sample shows 500,000 or so distinct CDR3 sequences, roughly a fifth of them seen only once. This CDR3 contains 14 residues. Trimming removed 5 bases at V and 6 bases at J, with 16 bases between. CDR1 MGHDK and CDR2 SYGVNS come from the germline V gene. This sample was shared with a second study, whose subject was T cells expressing NK-cell markers. That report adds: In the group of eight sequenced donors, seven were HCMV-seropositive and one was seronegative. In a group of about 6 donors, dominant NKG2C+ clonotypes represented about 1.0-7.5% of CD8+ T cells. Nothing established the HCMV specificity of expanded NKG2C+ T cell clones.

The sequence was collected from a woman between 18 and 29 years old in good health. The sample was CD4+ T cells sorted from blood. The rearrangement links TRBV25-1 to TRBJ1-1; maybe TRBD1 (6 bases). The CDR3 sequence: CASSHRVRAAEAFF. The CDR3 DNA is TGTGCCAGCAGTCACAGGGTCCGCGCGGCTGAAGCTTTCTTT.